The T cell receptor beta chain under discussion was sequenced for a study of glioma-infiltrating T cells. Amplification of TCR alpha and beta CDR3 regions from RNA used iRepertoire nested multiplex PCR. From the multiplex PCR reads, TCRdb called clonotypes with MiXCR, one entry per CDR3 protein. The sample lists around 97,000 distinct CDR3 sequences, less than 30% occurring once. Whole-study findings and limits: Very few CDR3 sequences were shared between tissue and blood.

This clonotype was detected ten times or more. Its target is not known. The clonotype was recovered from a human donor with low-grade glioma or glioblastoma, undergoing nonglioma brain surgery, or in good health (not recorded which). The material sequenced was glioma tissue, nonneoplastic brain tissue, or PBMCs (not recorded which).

The CDR3 DNA reads as TGTGCCAGCAGACCAGAGACCGGGACAGGGCAAAGTAAGCAGTTCTTC. This gives the protein CASRPETGTGQSKQFF. V usage is TRBV7-9 and J usage is TRBJ2-1, with 9 positions matching TRBD1. The CDR3 sequence is 16 residues long. Losses at the gene ends were 6 bases for V and 11 bases for J; bases not matched to a gene: 17. Germline values: CDR1 SEHNR, CDR2 FQNEAQ (reference sequence).